This T cell receptor beta chain was retrieved from a study of cytomegalovirus exposure and HLA in healthy donors. The PCR made use of 60 Vbeta and 13 Jbeta primers. Only in-frame clones appear in the TCRdb table, and some are missing; sequencing was by immunoSEQ multiplex PCR. Of some 150,000 clones detected, less than 80% appear once; the ten largest clones hold around 4%. In its sample, this clone was seen a few times. The antigen remains unidentified. Study-wide points: It was reported that the classifier diagnosed cytomegalovirus status with high specificity and sensitivity in both the original and validation cohorts.

This TCR came from a man aged 35-49 years in good health and CMV-seronegative. The sequenced sample consisted of PBMCs.

For the CDR3, the DNA is TGTGCCATGGGTGGGCGTAATTCACCCCTCCACTTT. Amino acid sequence: CAMGGRNSPLHF. V usage is TRBV30 and J usage is TRBJ1-6; unclear D gene. Per the germline V gene, CDR1 is GTSNPN and CDR2 is SVGIG (reference sequence). V was trimmed by 8 bases and J by 6 bases, leaving 11 bases between them. The CDR3 length is 12 residues.